This TCR beta chain originates from a study of regulatory T cells in long-lasting Graves disease. Trimming took 0 bases from V and 7 from J, leaving 5 bases between them. The germline CDR1 and CDR2 sequences are SGDLS and YYNGEE. This CDR3 region has 12 residues. Construction of TCR beta libraries relied on iRepertoire HTBI primers and on Arm-PCR targeting CDR3 regions. TCRdb re-analysed the multiplex PCR reads in MiXCR, keeping a single row per CDR3 protein. The sample includes some 500,000 distinct CDR3 sequences, roughly 14% of them seen just once. The time point: newly diagnosed GD, antithyroid drugs for less than 3 months. PBMC RNA was the source of the TCR library. In addition, the sample was reused for a study of T cells in Graves' hyperthyroidism and ophthalmopathy. That study reports: The study used the HTBI primer set for a first-round RT-PCR of the TCR CDR3.

Here the sequenced sample was peripheral blood mononuclear cells (PBMCs), taken at new diagnosis, from a patient treated with antithyroid drugs. The genes are TRBV9 and TRBJ2-1; D is undetermined. The TCR sequence derives from a man aged 30-40 years with Graves disease. The CDR3 here is CASSVGRNEQFF. The DNA for the CDR3 is TGTGCCAGCAGCGTAGGGAGAAATGAGCAGTTCTTC.